This section outlines one T cell receptor beta chain sequence together with its context. Its antigen remains unidentified. Of the isolated RNA, all was reverse transcribed, and so the sequenced material was expressed TCRB transcripts. TCRdb's table, derived via immunoSEQ multiplex PCR, lists solely in-frame clones and lacks some. The table records 95,000 to 150,000 clones, roughly 15% of them present only once. The data are from a study of beta chain features in type 1 diabetes. Broader study findings: Shortening of TCRB CDR3s, moderate but significant, appeared in all four CD4+ subsets of Type 1 diabetes patients.

Trimming pared 5 bases from V and 2 bases from J, leaving 15 bases between. The CDR3 contains 15 residues. Germline V gives CDR1 SGHTA, CDR2 FQGNSA. This chain links TRBV7-2 with TRBJ1-2; D call uncertain. The sequence came from a man aged 25 to 40 with type 1 diabetes. Sample: central memory CD4+ T cells from blood. CDR3 nucleotide sequence: TGTGCCAGCAGCCGAGATAGCGGGATAAACTATGGCTACACCTTC. Its translation: CASSRDSGINYGYTF.